This is a list of T cell receptor beta chains from one sample in a study of T-cell memory formation after mild COVID-19. TCRdb analysed the 5' RACE reads with MiXCR anew, one entry per CDR3 protein. The sample has 200,000 to 250,000 distinct CDR3 sequences; over 7.5% are singletons. Specimen: PBMCs or a T cell subset sorted from them (not recorded which). The receptor source for this set is a young man who had mild COVID-19 (a few samples of this study predate the infection). Cell type and time point are not known. CDR3s include the opening cysteine and the closing phenylalanine or tryptophan. Each record gives: J gene, clone size, V gene, D gene, CDR3 DNA, CDR3 protein. The D gene is left open where the match is weak. The size field is filled for only some rows; it gives once, few, many or a size class.

J: TRBJ2-1; size: few; V: TRBV20-1; D: -; DNA: TGCAGTGCTAGAGTTCCCGGGACTCTCAATGAGCAGTTCTTC; CDR3: CSARVPGTLNEQFF
J: TRBJ1-3; size: few; V: TRBV2; D: -; DNA: TGTGCCAGCCGCCGGGACGCCAACTCTGGAAACACCATATATTTT; CDR3: CASRRDANSGNTIYF
J: TRBJ1-5; size: -; V: TRBV19; D: TRBD1; DNA: TGTGCCCGCATGAGGGGGCCCCGAATTAATAGCAATCAGCCCCAGCATTTT; CDR3: CARMRGPRINSNQPQHF
J: TRBJ2-4; size: -; V: TRBV3-1; D: -; DNA: TGTGCCAGCGGGCCGGCGGGCATTCAGTACTTC; CDR3: CASGPAGIQYF
J: TRBJ2-1; size: -; V: TRBV5-1; D: TRBD1; DNA: TGCGCCAGCAGCTTGTTGGCAGGGGGCGTTTCCTACAATGAGCAGTTCTTC; CDR3: CASSLLAGGVSYNEQFF
J: TRBJ2-1; size: many; V: TRBV12-3/TRBV12-4; D: TRBD2; DNA: TGTGCCAGCAGTTTGGGACTAGCGGGGGCAAGAGAGCAGTTCTTC; CDR3: CASSLGLAGAREQFF
J: TRBJ2-1; size: few; V: TRBV7-2; D: TRBD2; DNA: TGTGCCAGCAAACCCGGGGGGGCCAATGAGCAGTTCTTC; CDR3: CASKPGGANEQFF
J: TRBJ1-2; size: few; V: TRBV7-2; D: TRBD1; DNA: TGTGCCAGCAGCACACGGACAGGCGTAAACTATGGCTACACCTTC; CDR3: CASSTRTGVNYGYTF
J: TRBJ1-1; size: few; V: TRBV5-1; D: -; DNA: TGCGCCAGCAGCTTGTATCCTTTAGGGCACCCGGGGAACACTGAAGCTTTCTTT; CDR3: CASSLYPLGHPGNTEAFF
J: TRBJ1-1; size: few; V: TRBV12-3/TRBV12-4; D: TRBD1; DNA: TGTGCCAGCAGTTGGGGACAGCGCCGAATGAACACTGAAGCTTTCTTT; CDR3: CASSWGQRRMNTEAFF
J: TRBJ1-1; size: -; V: TRBV28; D: -; DNA: TGTGCCAGCAGTTTTTTGCGGGGGGGCACTGAAGCTTTCTTT; CDR3: CASSFLRGGTEAFF
J: TRBJ2-5; size: -; V: TRBV12-3/TRBV12-4; D: -; DNA: TGTGCCAGCAGTTTAATGGCCCACGGGGAGACCCAGTACTTC; CDR3: CASSLMAHGETQYF
J: TRBJ1-1; size: few; V: TRBV20-1; D: -; DNA: TGCAGTGCTAGAGATCAGCCAGCCTTAAACACTGAAGCTTTCTTT; CDR3: CSARDQPALNTEAFF
J: TRBJ2-1; size: -; V: TRBV18; D: TRBD1; DNA: TGTGCCAGCTCACAAAAAGGGGGAGAGACAGGGTACAATGAGCAGTTCTTC; CDR3: CASSQKGGETGYNEQFF
J: TRBJ2-7; size: few; V: TRBV7-2; D: -; DNA: TGTGCCAGCAGCTCGCAGGGAGACAGATCTCCGTACTTC; CDR3: CASSSQGDRSPYF
J: TRBJ2-2; size: many; V: TRBV9; D: -; DNA: TGTGCCAGCAGCGTAGCCCCCGGGAACACCGGGGAGCTGTTTTTT; CDR3: CASSVAPGNTGELFF
J: TRBJ2-3; size: many; V: TRBV4-1; D: TRBD1; DNA: TGCGCCAGCAGCCAAGCAACCTTGGGGACAGGGCGAGCAGATACGCAGTATTTT; CDR3: CASSQATLGTGRADTQYF
J: TRBJ2-3; size: -; V: TRBV4-3; D: TRBD2; DNA: TGCGCCAGCAGCTCCGCGGGGGATAGCACAGATACGCAGTATTTT; CDR3: CASSSAGDSTDTQYF
J: TRBJ1-6; size: -; V: TRBV7-2; D: -; DNA: TGTGCCAGCAGCTTACAGGCAGTAAGGGGGGCCGCGGATAATTCACCCCTCCACTTT; CDR3: CASSLQAVRGAADNSPLHF
J: TRBJ1-3; size: -; V: TRBV7-8; D: -; DNA: TGTGCCAGCAGCTCACAAGACAGCTTCAGTCGAAGAACTGGAAACACCATATATTTT; CDR3: CASSSQDSFSRRTGNTIYF
J: TRBJ2-5; size: many; V: TRBV12-3/TRBV12-4; D: TRBD2; DNA: TGTGCCAGCAGCTCTCTAGCGGGGGGCCGGGAGACCCAGTACTTC; CDR3: CASSSLAGGRETQYF
J: TRBJ1-1; size: few; V: TRBV2; D: -; DNA: TGTGCCAGCAGCCGGGCCCTCACGGGGGCTTTCTTT; CDR3: CASSRALTGAFF
J: TRBJ1-2; size: -; V: TRBV12-3/TRBV12-4; D: -; DNA: TGTGCCAGCAGTTTGTTCACAGGGATAGGCTATGGCTACACCTTC; CDR3: CASSLFTGIGYGYTF
J: TRBJ2-3; size: -; V: TRBV20-1; D: -; DNA: TGCAGTGCCGGGGGAAGGTTGGGGACAGATACGCAGTATTTT; CDR3: CSAGGRLGTDTQYF
J: TRBJ1-1; size: many; V: TRBV5-1; D: -; DNA: TGCGCCAGCAGCTTGGTTGGAGAATCAATGAACACTGAAGCTTTCTTT; CDR3: CASSLVGESMNTEAFF
J: TRBJ1-1; size: few; V: TRBV21-1; D: -; DNA: TGTGCCAGCAGCATCTGCAGGGTATTCGCTGAAGCTTTCTTT; CDR3: CASSICRVFAEAFF
J: TRBJ1-1; size: many; V: TRBV7-9; D: -; DNA: TGTGCCAGCAGCCAATTAGCAAACCCGAACACTGAAGCTTTCTTT; CDR3: CASSQLANPNTEAFF
J: TRBJ2-3; size: few; V: TRBV5-1; D: TRBD2; DNA: TGCGCCAGCAGCTTGGTCGGAGCGGGGGAGGATACGCAGTATTTT; CDR3: CASSLVGAGEDTQYF
J: TRBJ1-5; size: -; V: TRBV7-2; D: -; DNA: TGTGCCAGCAGCCTCGGACATCTTAATCAGCCCCAGCATTTT; CDR3: CASSLGHLNQPQHF
J: TRBJ1-5; size: few; V: TRBV10-3; D: TRBD1; DNA: TGTGCCATCAGTGTGGACAGGGGGCTTGGTCAGCCCCAGCATTTT; CDR3: CAISVDRGLGQPQHF
J: TRBJ1-5; size: many; V: TRBV7-8; D: -; DNA: TGTGCCAGCAGCCATCGACAGACGGACGGAAATAGCAATCAGCCCCAGCATTTT; CDR3: CASSHRQTDGNSNQPQHF
J: TRBJ2-1; size: -; V: TRBV9; D: -; DNA: TGTGCCAGCAGCGTAGAGCTTACCCGAACCGATGAGCAGTTCTTC; CDR3: CASSVELTRTDEQFF
J: TRBJ2-1; size: few; V: TRBV5-1; D: TRBD2; DNA: TGCGCCAGCAGCCCAGCCGGGACTAGCGATACTGAGCAGTTCTTC; CDR3: CASSPAGTSDTEQFF
J: TRBJ2-3; size: -; V: TRBV7-8; D: -; DNA: TGTGCCAGCAGCCCCCACAGGGGCGGGATGACTTTAATGCAGTATTTT; CDR3: CASSPHRGGMTLMQYF
J: TRBJ1-1; size: -; V: TRBV12-3/TRBV12-4; D: -; DNA: TGTGCCAGCAGTTTACGGGGTCAGGACACTGAAGCTTTCTTT; CDR3: CASSLRGQDTEAFF
J: TRBJ2-7; size: -; V: TRBV3-1; D: TRBD1; DNA: TGTGCCAGCAGCCAAGATGGACAGGGACAGTACTTC; CDR3: CASSQDGQGQYF
J: TRBJ1-2; size: few; V: TRBV6-5; D: TRBD1; DNA: TGTGCCAGCAGGACAGGGGGCGTCTGGGGCTACACCTTC; CDR3: CASRTGGVWGYTF
J: TRBJ2-3; size: few; V: TRBV6-6; D: TRBD2; DNA: TGTGCCAGCAGTTACGGGGCGGGGGGGCACACAGATACGCAGTATTTT; CDR3: CASSYGAGGHTDTQYF
J: TRBJ2-3; size: many; V: TRBV6-5; D: -; DNA: TGTGCCAGCAGTTACAGAGGGGATACGCAGTATTTT; CDR3: CASSYRGDTQYF
J: TRBJ2-3; size: many; V: TRBV28; D: TRBD1; DNA: TGTGCCAGCAGTACAGGACAGGGCCTACCCACAGATACGCAGTATTTT; CDR3: CASSTGQGLPTDTQYF